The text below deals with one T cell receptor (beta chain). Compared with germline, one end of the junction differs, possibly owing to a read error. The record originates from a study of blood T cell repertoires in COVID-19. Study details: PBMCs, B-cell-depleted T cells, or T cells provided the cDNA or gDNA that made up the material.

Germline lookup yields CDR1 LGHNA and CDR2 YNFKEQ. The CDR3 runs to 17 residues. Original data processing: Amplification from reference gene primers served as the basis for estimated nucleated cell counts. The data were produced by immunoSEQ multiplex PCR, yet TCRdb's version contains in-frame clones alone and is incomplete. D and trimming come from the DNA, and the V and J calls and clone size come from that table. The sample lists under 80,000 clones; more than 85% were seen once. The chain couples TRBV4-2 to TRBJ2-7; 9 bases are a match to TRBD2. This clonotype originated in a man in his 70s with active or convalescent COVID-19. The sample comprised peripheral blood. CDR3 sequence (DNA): TGTGCCAGCAGGCAAGGGGTTTCGGTAGCGGGAGCGTACGAGCAGTACTTC. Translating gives CASRQGVSVAGAYEQYF.